Below, 13 T cell receptor beta chains from the same sample are listed, as sequenced in a study of shared clonotypes between healthy human individuals (dated by TCRdb to the early 2020s). The protocol used for the library was the immunoSEQ multiplex PCR assay. Entries here come from immuneACCESS through TCRdb and include only in-frame sequences with V and J called. Some clones fail to appear in such tables; in the studies checked, an unresolved V gene covers under half of the shortfall, and the cause of the remainder is unknown. For this sample the table gives 2 million to 2.5 million clones, of which 90% to 97% were detected only once. The ten most abundant clones make up around 0.13% of the sample. The sample taken for sequencing was naive CD4+ T cells sorted from blood. In light of the paper, this sample's cell subset or site label describes: CD45RA+ positively selected. The source is a man aged 18 to 29 in good health.

The sample holds a few counts of this clone. Within the sample, other DNA sequences also encode this same CDR3. This rearrangement joins TRBV6-5 to TRBJ1-2, with 7 bases fitting TRBD1. Germline-derived CDR1 and CDR2 are MNHEY and SVGAGI. Losses at the gene ends were 5 bases for V and 2 bases for J; bases not matched to a gene: 2. This CDR3 comprises 13 residues. CDR3 residues: CASSTTGNYGYTF. The CDR3, as DNA: TGTGCCAGCAGTACGACAGGGAACTATGGCTACACCTTC.

The chain combines TRBV28 with TRBJ2-2; D is undetermined. The CDR3 contains 13 residues. V was shortened by 5 bases and J by 5 bases, with 9 bases between the two germline ends. CDR1 is MDHEN and CDR2 is SYDVKM in the germline V gene. The CDR3 region is CASSPQVTGELFF. DNA of the CDR3: TGTGCCAGCAGTCCGCAGGTGACCGGGGAGCTGTTTTTT.

V usage is TRBV10-2 and J usage is TRBJ2-3, with 13 bases aligning to TRBD2. Germline V gives CDR1 WSHSY, CDR2 SAAADI. The CDR3 spans 19 residues. V dropped 7 bases and J dropped 0; count of bases not matched to a gene: 13. CDR3 residues: CASNPGLAGFRTSTDTQYF. The CDR3 region has the DNA TGCGCCAGCAATCCGGGACTAGCGGGGTTTAGAACAAGCACAGATACGCAGTATTTT.

The chain uses TRBV11-3 and TRBJ2-1, with 7 bases that match TRBD2. There are 13 residues in the CDR3. V gave up 1 base and J gave up 10 bases; unmatched junction bases: 4. CDR1 and CDR2 (germline): SGHNT, YENEEA. CDR3: CASSLGEGFEQFF. The CDR3 bases are TGTGCCAGCAGCTTAGGGGAGGGGTTCGAGCAGTTCTTC.

This chain connects TRBV5-1 to TRBJ1-4; TRBD1 is a possible D gene (5 bases). CDR1 is SGHRS, CDR2 YFSETQ, per germline. V lost 3 bases, J lost 13 bases, and 16 bases lay in between. The CDR3 contains 13 residues. The CDR3 loop is CASSSRGGPTLFF. As DNA, the CDR3 is TGCGCCAGCAGCTCTAGGGGAGGCCCGACACTGTTTTTT.

The sample holds one count of this clone. This chain uses TRBV7-9 with TRBJ2-6, with D tentatively TRBD1 (5 bases). There are 17 residues in the CDR3. The V end lost 1 base, the J end lost 5 bases, and 15 bases lay between the germline ends. From germline, CDR1 is SEHNR and CDR2 FQNEAQ (reference sequence). CDR3 residues: CASSLVSAGPRANVLTF. The CDR3 DNA sequence: TGTGCCAGCAGCTTAGTATCGGCAGGGCCGAGGGCCAACGTCCTGACTTTC.

The chain's CDR3 is CASSITGLEQYF. The CDR3 DNA is TGTGCCAGCAGTATCACAGGTCTCGAGCAGTACTTC. The chain is built from TRBV2 and TRBJ2-7, with a possible D match to TRBD1 (5 bases). V lost 5 bases to trimming and J lost 6 bases, with 11 bases between them. The germline V gene encodes CDR1 SNHLY and CDR2 FYNNEI. The CDR3 totals 12 residues.

Of note for this clone: Other DNA sequences in this specimen translate into the identical CDR3. The chain couples TRBV11-3 to TRBJ2-2; D call uncertain. Germline lookup yields CDR1 SGHNT and CDR2 YENEEA. The germline V and J ends were trimmed by 1 base and 4 bases, with 4 bases remaining between them. This CDR3 is built from 13 residues. CDR3 amino acids: CASSLAGTGELFF. The CDR3 DNA reads as TGTGCCAGCAGCTTAGCAGGCACCGGGGAGCTGTTTTTT.

The chain has TRBV5-1 and TRBJ1-4; the match to TRBD1 covers 12 bases. Germline loops: CDR1 SGHRS, CDR2 YFSETQ. This CDR3 has 16 amino acids. V was clipped by 5 bases and J by 6 bases; unmatched bases: 8. CDR3 DNA sequence: TGCGCCAGCAGTCCCGGGACAGGGGGCGTGGATGAAAAACTGTTTTTT. It is translated as CASSPGTGGVDEKLFF.

In the case of this clone: The same CDR3 is also encoded by other DNA sequences in this sample. The V and J genes are TRBV18 and TRBJ1-1; 8 bases match TRBD1. CDR1 and CDR2 (germline): KGHSH, LQKENI. This CDR3 is built from 13 residues. The J segment lost 5 bases and the V segment lost 3 bases, leaving 2 bases of the junction unmatched. CDR3: CASSPQGATEAFF. The CDR3 DNA sequence: TGTGCCAGCTCACCCCAGGGGGCGACTGAAGCTTTCTTT.

The chain carries TRBV7-8 and TRBJ2-1; TRBD2 matches 7 bases. The germline V gene encodes CDR1 SGHVS and CDR2 FQNEAQ. The CDR3 has 17 residues. J was trimmed by 1 base and V by 3 bases; bases with no gene match: 9. CDR3: CASSFGVLATSYNEQFF. In nucleotides, the CDR3 is TGTGCCAGCAGCTTTGGAGTACTAGCGACATCCTACAATGAGCAGTTCTTC.

CDR3 sequence: CASSLQVGGYTF. DNA of the CDR3: TGTGCCAGCAGTTTACAGGTGGGGGGCTACACCTTC. The chain couples TRBV28 to TRBJ1-2; D unresolved. Germline V CDR1 and CDR2: MDHEN, SYDVKM. The V and J ends lost 2 bases and 8 bases respectively, with 9 bases between them. This CDR3 has 12 residues.

In this sample, this clone turned up once. This chain joins TRBV7-2 and TRBJ2-6; D unclear. The germline V gene encodes CDR1 SGHTA and CDR2 FQGNSA. The CDR3 sequence is 19 residues long. V lost 5 bases, J lost 0 bases, and 20 bases lay in between. CDR3 coding DNA: TGTGCCAGCAGCCCCCAGACGAGGAGAGGTCTCTCTGGGGCCAACGTCCTGACTTTC. Translated: CASSPQTRRGLSGANVLTF. The whole variable domain, filled in from reference TRBV7-2 and TRBJ2-6, reads GAGVSQSPSNKVTEKGKDVELRCDPISGHTALYWYRQSLGQGLEFLIYFQGNSAPDKSGLPSDRFSAERTGGSVSTLTIQRTQQEDSAVYLCASSPQTRRGLSGANVLTFGAGSRLTVL.